This T cell receptor (beta chain) was identified in a study of regulatory T cells in long-lasting Graves disease. Study-level results: Persistent cases favored TRBV28, TRBJ1-2 and TRBJ2-5. TCR diversity in persistent Graves' patients was below that of newly diagnosed ones.

The CDR3 extends over 15 amino acids. The germline V and J ends were trimmed by 1 base and 5 bases, with 14 bases remaining between them. Germline-derived CDR1 and CDR2 are SGHTA and FQGTGA. Time point noted: persistent/refractory GD, antithyroid drugs over 5 years with positive TRAb. PBMC-derived RNA was used for the TCR library. Staff drew approximately 10 milliliters of peripheral blood into EDTA tubes. On this clonotype: Its target is unknown.

Assembly of TCR beta libraries relied on iRepertoire HTBI primers together with Arm-PCR of CDR3 regions. TCRdb reprocessed the multiplex PCR reads via MiXCR and lists one record per CDR3 protein. The top ten clones hold 13% to 15% of a sample with 350,000 to 500,000 distinct CDR3 sequences, roughly a fifth of them seen once. This chain links TRBV7-3 with TRBJ2-5; D remains ambiguous. The sample was peripheral blood mononuclear cells (PBMCs), taken when the disease was refractory, from a patient treated with antithyroid drugs. This TCR was sampled from a female donor with Graves disease. CDR3 residues: CASSLNNFFAETQYF. The DNA for the CDR3 is TGTGCCAGCAGCTTAAACAATTTTTTCGCGGAGACCCAGTACTTC.